This T cell receptor (beta chain) was retrieved from a study of shared clonotypes between healthy human individuals. Whole-study results and caveats: Represented diversity (both genetic and exposure-history) was limited by the small number of donors.

Measured with immunoSEQ multiplex PCR; TCRdb has only the in-frame clones, and not every one. The data show 530,000 or so clones, about 79% seen once. All of the donors resided in Nashville, Tennessee, and each was a Caucasian adult. The V end was cut by 5 bases, the J end by 8 bases, with 16 bases between. CDR1 and CDR2 from the germline V gene are SGHNT and YENEEA. The CDR3 is 14 amino acids. A word on this clone: The antigen is undetermined.

The sample comprised PBMCs. The chain combines TRBV11-3 with TRBJ2-1, with a possible D match to TRBD1 (6 bases). This TCR was sampled from a woman in her 40s in good health. Some clones in this sample may be carry-over from other donors' samples. Here the CDR3 DNA reads TGTGCCAGCAGCCTGGGACGGCAGGGGTATGAGCAGTTCTTC. Protein sequence: CASSLGRQGYEQFF.